This TCR beta chain emerged from a study of blood T cells in healthy people across ages. This clonotype was seen ten or more times. Germline V gives CDR1 PRHDT, CDR2 FYEKMQ (reference sequence). The CDR3 loop spans 11 amino acids. V lost 5 bases and J 8 bases, leaving 7 bases between the germline ends. Combining a sample-barcoded 5' primer with a J-beta primer mix, a second PCR ran for 7 to 11 cycles. From the 5' RACE reads, TCRdb called clonotypes with MiXCR, one entry per CDR3 protein. The sample yields 700,000 to 1,000,000 distinct CDR3 sequences, about 42% seen once. This TCR was recovered from a man aged 55 to 70 in good health. The specimen was blood. The V call is TRBV13, the J call TRBJ2-1, with D perhaps matching TRBD1 (5 bases). This chain's CDR3 is CASSEQDEQFF. The CDR3 nucleotides are TGTGCCAGCAGCGAACAGGATGAGCAGTTCTTC.